Listed here is a single TCR beta chain. The target antigen is unknown. This may come from a read error, since a much larger clone is one base off. This specimen belongs to a study of T cells in Graves' hyperthyroidism and ophthalmopathy. Germline values: CDR1 SNHLY, CDR2 FYNNEI. The CDR3 contains 15 residues. Template material for amplifying TCR beta CDR3 regions consisted of RNA transcripts. First-round RT-PCR with HTBI primers amplified the TCR CDR3 region. TCRdb processed the multiplex PCR reads anew with MiXCR; each CDR3 protein has one entry. The sample shows 300,000 to 400,000 distinct CDR3 sequences, around 20% of them seen only once. Cells are PBMCs isolated from about 10 ml of fresh blood. Regarding the study as a whole: Most thyroid clonotypes with frequency above 0.001 were detected in blood.

Sequenced sample: blood. The chain carries TRBV2 and TRBJ2-7; D is possibly TRBD2 (5 bases). This receptor was identified in a man aged 18-30 years with Graves' ophthalmopathy. CDR3: CAGSLRTLIFYEQYF. Written as DNA, the CDR3 is TGTGCCGGCAGTCTCCGGACTCTTATATTTTACGAGCAGTACTTC.